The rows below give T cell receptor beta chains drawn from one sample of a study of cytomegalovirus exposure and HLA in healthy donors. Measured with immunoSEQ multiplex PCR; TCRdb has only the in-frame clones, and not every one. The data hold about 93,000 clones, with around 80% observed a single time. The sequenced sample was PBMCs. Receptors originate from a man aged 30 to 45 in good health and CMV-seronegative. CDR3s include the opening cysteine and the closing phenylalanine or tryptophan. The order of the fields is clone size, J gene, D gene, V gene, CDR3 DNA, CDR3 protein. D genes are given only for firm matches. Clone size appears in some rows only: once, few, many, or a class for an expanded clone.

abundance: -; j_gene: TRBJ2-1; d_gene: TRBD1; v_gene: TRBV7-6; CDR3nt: TGTGCCAGCAGCTTAGGAGGATACAGGGGCAATGAGCAGTTCTTC; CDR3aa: CASSLGGYRGNEQFF
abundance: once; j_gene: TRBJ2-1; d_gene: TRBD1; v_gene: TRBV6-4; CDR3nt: TGTGCCGGCAGTGACACGACAGGGGGGTACGATGAGCAGTTCTTC; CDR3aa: CAGSDTTGGYDEQFF
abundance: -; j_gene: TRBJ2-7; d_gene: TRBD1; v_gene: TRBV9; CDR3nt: TGTGCCAGCAGCTCAAGGGACAGGGGCTACGAGCAGTACTTC; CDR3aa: CASSSRDRGYEQYF
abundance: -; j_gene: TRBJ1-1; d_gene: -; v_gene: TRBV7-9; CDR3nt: TGTGCCAGCAGTTCCCTTTCAGGGTTCGGTGAAGCTTTCTTT; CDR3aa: CASSSLSGFGEAFF
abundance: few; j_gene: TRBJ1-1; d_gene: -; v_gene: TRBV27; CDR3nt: TGTGCCAGCAGTCTTTTATCGAACACTGAAGCTTTCTTT; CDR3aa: CASSLLSNTEAFF
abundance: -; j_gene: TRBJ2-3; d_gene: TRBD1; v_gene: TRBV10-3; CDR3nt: TGTGCCATCAGTGCAAGGGGGCGGACAAGCACAGATACGCAGTATTTT; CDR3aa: CAISARGRTSTDTQYF
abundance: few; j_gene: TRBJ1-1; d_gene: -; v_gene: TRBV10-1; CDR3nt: TGCGCCAGCAGTGACCAGGGGCGCACTGAAGCTTTCTTT; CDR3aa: CASSDQGRTEAFF
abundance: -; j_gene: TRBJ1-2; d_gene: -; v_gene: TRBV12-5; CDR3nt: TGTGCTAGTGGTTTAAGGCCGGGAGATGGCTACACCTTC; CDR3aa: CASGLRPGDGYTF
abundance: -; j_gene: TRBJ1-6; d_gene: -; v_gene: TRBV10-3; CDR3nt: TGTGCCATCAGCTTGGGACTCCCGAGCTCCTATAATTCACCCCTCCACTTT; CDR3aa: CAISLGLPSSYNSPLHF
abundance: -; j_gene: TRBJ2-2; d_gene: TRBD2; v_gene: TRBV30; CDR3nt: TGTGCCTGGAGCTTAGCGGGAGGGTTCACCGGGGAGCTGTTTTTT; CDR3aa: CAWSLAGGFTGELFF
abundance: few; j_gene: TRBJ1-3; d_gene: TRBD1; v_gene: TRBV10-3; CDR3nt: TGTGCCATCAGACAGGGGTCCGTCTCTGGAAACACCATATATTTT; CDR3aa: CAIRQGSVSGNTIYF
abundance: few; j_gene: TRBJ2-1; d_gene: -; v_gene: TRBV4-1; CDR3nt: TGCGCCAGCAGCCAGATAGTTGGGGGCGAGCAGTTCTTC; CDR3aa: CASSQIVGGEQFF
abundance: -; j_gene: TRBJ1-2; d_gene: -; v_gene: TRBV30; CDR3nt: TGTGCCTGGAGTGAACTTCGACAGGTATTACGTGGCTACACCTTC; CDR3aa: CAWSELRQVLRGYTF
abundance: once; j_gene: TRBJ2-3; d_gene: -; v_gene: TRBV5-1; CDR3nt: TGCGCCAGCTGCGCCGCGGCTAGCACAGATACGCAGTATTTT; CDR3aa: CASCAAASTDTQYF
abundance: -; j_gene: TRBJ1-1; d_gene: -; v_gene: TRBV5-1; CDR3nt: TGCGCCAGCAGCTACGAGCTAGGGAACACTGAAGCTTTCTTT; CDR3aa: CASSYELGNTEAFF
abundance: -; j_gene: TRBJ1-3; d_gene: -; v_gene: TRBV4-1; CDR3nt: TGCGCCAGCAGCCCCCGAGGGTTAAACACCATATATTTT; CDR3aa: CASSPRGLNTIYF
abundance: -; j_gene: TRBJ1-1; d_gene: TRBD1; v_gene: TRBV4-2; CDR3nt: TGTGCCAGCAGCCAAGTAACAGGCGTCGGGACAGTTAAAGCTTTCTTT; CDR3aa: CASSQVTGVGTVKAFF
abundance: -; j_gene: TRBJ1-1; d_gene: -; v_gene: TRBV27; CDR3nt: TGTGCCAGCAGTTTAATTATCGGGGAAGGGACTGAAGCTTTCTTT; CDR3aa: CASSLIIGEGTEAFF
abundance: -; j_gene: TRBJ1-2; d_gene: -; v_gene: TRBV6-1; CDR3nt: TGTGCCAGCCGCCCTTCCGGGACTTATGGCTACACCTTC; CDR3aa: CASRPSGTYGYTF
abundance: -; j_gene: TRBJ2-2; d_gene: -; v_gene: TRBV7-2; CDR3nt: TGTGCCAGCAGCTTGGACTTTGCCGGGGAGCTGTTTTTT; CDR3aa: CASSLDFAGELFF
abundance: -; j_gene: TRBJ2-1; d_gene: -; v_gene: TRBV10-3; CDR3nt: TGTGCCATCAGGCGGAGCGATGAGCAGTTCTTC; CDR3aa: CAIRRSDEQFF
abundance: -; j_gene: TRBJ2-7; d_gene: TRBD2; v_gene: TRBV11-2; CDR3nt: TGTGCCAGCAGCACCGAGCGGGAGTGGAGGAACGAGCAGTACTTC; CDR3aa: CASSTEREWRNEQYF
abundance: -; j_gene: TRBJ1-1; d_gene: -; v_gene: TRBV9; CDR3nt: TGTGCCAGCAGCCCGCGGCTTGGGTTGGGGAACACTGAAGCTTTCTTT; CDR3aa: CASSPRLGLGNTEAFF
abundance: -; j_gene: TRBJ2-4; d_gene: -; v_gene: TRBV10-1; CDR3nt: TGCGCCAGCAGTGGGCAGGGCCTAGCCAAAAACATTCAGTACTTC; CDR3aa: CASSGQGLAKNIQYF
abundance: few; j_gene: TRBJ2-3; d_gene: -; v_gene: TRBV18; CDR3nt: TGTGCCAGCTCACCCCTAGATGCGCAGTATTTT; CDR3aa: CASSPLDAQYF
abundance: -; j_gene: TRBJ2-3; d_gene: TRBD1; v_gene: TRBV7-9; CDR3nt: TGTGCCAGCAGCCCAGGGGGTGATACGCAGTATTTT; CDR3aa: CASSPGGDTQYF
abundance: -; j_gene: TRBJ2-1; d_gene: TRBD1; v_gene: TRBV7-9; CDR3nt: TGTGCCAGCAGGGTTACAGGGGCTTCCTACAATGAGCAGTTCTTC; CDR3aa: CASRVTGASYNEQFF
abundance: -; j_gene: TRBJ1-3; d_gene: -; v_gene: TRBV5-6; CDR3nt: TGTGCCAGCAGACCGGGACTCTATGGAAACACCATATATTTT; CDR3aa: CASRPGLYGNTIYF
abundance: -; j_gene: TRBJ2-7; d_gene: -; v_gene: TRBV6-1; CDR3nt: TGTGCCAGCAGTGGTAGCTTCGGGGGCGAGCAGTACTTC; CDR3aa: CASSGSFGGEQYF